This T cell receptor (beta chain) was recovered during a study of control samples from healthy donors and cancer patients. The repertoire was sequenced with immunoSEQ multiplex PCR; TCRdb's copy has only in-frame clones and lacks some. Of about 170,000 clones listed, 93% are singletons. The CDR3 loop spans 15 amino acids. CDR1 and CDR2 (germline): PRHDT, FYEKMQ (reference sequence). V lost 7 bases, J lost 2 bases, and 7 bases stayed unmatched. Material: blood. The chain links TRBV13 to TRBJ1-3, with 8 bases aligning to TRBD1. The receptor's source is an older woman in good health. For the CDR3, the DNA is TGTGCCAGCACATCCACAGGGGGTCCTGGAAACACCATATATTTT. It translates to CASTSTGGPGNTIYF. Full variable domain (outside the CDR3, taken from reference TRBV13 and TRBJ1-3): AAGVIQSPRHLIKEKRETATLKCYPIPRHDTVYWYQQGPGQDPQFLISFYEKMQSDKGSIPDRFSAQQFSDYHSELNMSSLELGDSALYFCASTSTGGPGNTIYFGEGSWLTVV.